The rows below give T cell receptor beta chains drawn from one sample of a study of blood T cell repertoires in COVID-19. Clones were sequenced by immunoSEQ multiplex PCR, and TCRdb holds only the in-frame ones, with some missing. Among roughly 220,000 clones listed, more than 70% were seen once. The sequenced sample was PBMCs or T cells enriched from blood (not recorded which). Every receptor here comes from a man younger than 45 with acute COVID-19. The CDR3 runs from the conserved cysteine through the conserved F or W. The D gene is left open where the match is weak. Clone size, where shown, is once, few, many, or a class for clones that have expanded.

TRBV29-1	14	TRBD1	TRBJ1-4	.	CSVKLGTGLEKLFF	TGCAGCGTAAAGCTTGGGACAGGGTTAGAAAAACTGTTTTTT
TRBV6-5	13	.	TRBJ1-5	.	CASTTGSSRAQHF	TGTGCCAGCACCACGGGCAGCTCGAGGGCCCAGCATTTT
TRBV9	17	TRBD1	TRBJ1-2	once	CASSVRTGSVSDYGYTF	TGTGCCAGCAGCGTGCGGACAGGGTCTGTCTCGGACTATGGCTACACCTTC
TRBV3-1/TRBV3-2	13	.	TRBJ2-2	few	CASSQVEAGELFF	TGTGCCAGCAGCCAAGTCGAGGCCGGGGAGCTGTTTTTT
TRBV28	13	.	TRBJ1-5	few	CASSFYTNQPQHF	TGTGCCAGCAGTTTTTACACAAATCAGCCCCAGCATTTT
TRBV5-4	18	TRBD2	TRBJ2-3	.	CASRPIGTSGVAADTQYF	TGTGCCAGCAGGCCCATTGGGACTAGCGGGGTGGCGGCAGATACGCAGTATTTT
TRBV28	13	.	TRBJ2-5	.	CASRRTLQETQYF	TGTGCCAGCAGAAGGACACTCCAAGAGACCCAGTACTTC
TRBV7-3	14	.	TRBJ2-2	few	CASSHDRNTGELFF	TGTGCCAGCAGCCATGACAGGAACACCGGGGAGCTGTTTTTT
TRBV3-1/TRBV3-2	13	TRBD1	TRBJ1-3	.	CASTEEGAYTIYF	TGTGCCAGCACCGAGGAGGGGGCGTACACCATATATTTT
TRBV15	15	TRBD1	TRBJ2-3	.	CATSRGQGQADTQYF	TGTGCCACCAGCAGAGGACAGGGTCAGGCAGATACGCAGTATTTT
TRBV6-5	15	TRBD1	TRBJ1-2	few	CASSPAAGGTYGYTF	TGTGCCAGCAGTCCGGCGGCAGGGGGCACCTATGGCTACACCTTC
TRBV5-1	14	.	TRBJ2-1	.	CASSRDAGVNEQFF	TGCGCCAGCAGCCGGGATGCAGGGGTCAATGAGCAGTTCTTC
TRBV5-1	13	.	TRBJ2-7	.	CASSLEGVYEQYF	TGCGCCAGCAGCTTGGAAGGGGTCTACGAGCAGTACTTC
TRBV27	17	.	TRBJ1-1	.	CASSLSRRVGGHTEAFF	TGTGCCAGCAGTTTATCGAGGAGGGTGGGGGGACACACTGAAGCTTTCTTT
TRBV4-1	16	TRBD2	TRBJ2-7	.	CASSQEPPAGAYEQYF	TGCGCCAGCAGCCAAGAACCCCCTGCGGGGGCCTACGAGCAGTACTTC
TRBV6-5	15	TRBD1	TRBJ1-3	.	CASSLGQEYGNTIYF	TGTGCCAGCAGTTTAGGACAGGAGTACGGAAACACCATATATTTT
TRBV11-1	15	TRBD2	TRBJ2-7	.	CASSPRLRGVYEQYF	TGTGCCAGCAGCCCCCGCCTCCGGGGGGTCTACGAGCAGTACTTC
TRBV30	14	.	TRBJ1-6	.	CAWTNSGRNSPLHF	TGTGCCTGGACTAATTCAGGGCGAAATTCACCCCTCCACTTT
TRBV6-4	11	.	TRBJ1-2	.	CASSDSSLLTF	TGTGCCAGCAGTGACTCGTCACTTCTCACCTTC
TRBV28	14	.	TRBJ1-2	.	CASIPVGANYGYTF	TGTGCCAGCATACCCGTCGGAGCTAACTATGGCTACACCTTC
TRBV29-1	12	.	TRBJ1-1	.	CSVEVDFAEAFF	TGCAGCGTTGAAGTGGACTTTGCCGAAGCTTTCTTT
TRBV3-1/TRBV3-2	14	.	TRBJ2-7	.	CASSQDRKALEQYF	TGTGCCAGCAGCCAAGATCGTAAAGCCCTCGAGCAGTACTTC
TRBV10-3	13	.	TRBJ1-5	.	CAIRDSPNQPQHF	TGTGCCATCAGGGACAGCCCCAATCAGCCCCAGCATTTT
TRBV6-1	16	TRBD1	TRBJ1-2	.	CASSESVDRGHYGYTF	TGTGCCAGCAGTGAATCTGTGGACAGGGGTCACTATGGCTACACCTTC
TRBV6-5	12	TRBD1	TRBJ1-5	.	CPGGRGNQPQHF	TGCCCAGGGGGCAGGGGCAATCAGCCCCAGCATTTT
TRBV11-2	14	.	TRBJ1-6	.	CASSLGQLNSPLHF	TGTGCCAGCAGCCTTGGACAGCTAAATTCACCCCTCCACTTT
TRBV19	12	.	TRBJ1-1	.	CASSPGLTEAFF	TGTGCCAGTAGTCCCGGGTTGACTGAAGCTTTCTTT
TRBV27	13	.	TRBJ1-1	.	CASSELGDTEAFF	TGTGCCAGCAGCGAGTTAGGGGACACTGAAGCTTTCTTT
TRBV7-9	12	.	TRBJ1-4	.	CASSLDRRKLFF	TGTGCCAGCAGCTTAGACAGGAGAAAACTGTTTTTT
TRBV5-1	17	TRBD1	TRBJ1-2	.	CASSLVGGGQGGDGYTF	TGCGCCAGCAGCTTGGTAGGTGGAGGACAGGGGGGCGATGGCTACACCTTC
TRBV7-6	13	TRBD1	TRBJ1-1	.	CASRPTGDTEAFF	TGTGCCAGCAGACCGACAGGGGACACTGAAGCTTTCTTT
TRBV19	15	.	TRBJ2-7	.	CASSLPDSLGNEQYF	TGTGCCAGTAGTCTCCCGGACAGCCTTGGGAACGAGCAGTACTTC